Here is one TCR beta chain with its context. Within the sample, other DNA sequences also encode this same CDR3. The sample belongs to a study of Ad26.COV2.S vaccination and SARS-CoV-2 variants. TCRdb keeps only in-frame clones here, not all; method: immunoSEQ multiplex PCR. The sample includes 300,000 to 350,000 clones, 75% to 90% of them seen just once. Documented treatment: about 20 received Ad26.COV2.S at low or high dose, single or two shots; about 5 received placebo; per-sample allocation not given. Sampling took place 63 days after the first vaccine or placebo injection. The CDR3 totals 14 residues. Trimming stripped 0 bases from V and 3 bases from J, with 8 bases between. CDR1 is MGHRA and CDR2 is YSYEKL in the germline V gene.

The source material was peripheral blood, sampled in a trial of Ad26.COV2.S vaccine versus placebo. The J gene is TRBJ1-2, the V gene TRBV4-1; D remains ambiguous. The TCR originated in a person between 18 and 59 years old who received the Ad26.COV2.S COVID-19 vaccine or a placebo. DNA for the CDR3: TGCGCCAGCAGCCAAGACTCCGGGGACTATGGCTACACCTTC. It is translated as CASSQDSGDYGYTF.